The next 4 T cell receptor beta chains were all read from a single sample in a study of T cell responses to AZD1222 COVID-19 vaccine. Sequencing was performed with immunoSEQ multiplex PCR; in TCRdb, only in-frame clones are kept and a portion is missing. The data contain approximately 150,000 clones, about 89% of them singletons. The specimen was peripheral blood, collected on day 0 of AZD1222 vaccination. These receptors all stem from an adult in good health.

The chain has TRBV5-5 and TRBJ1-2; D might be TRBD1 (6 bases). The CDR3 has 16 residues. Trimming removed 3 bases from V and 2 bases from J, with 17 bases in between. Germline lookup yields CDR1 SGHKS and CDR2 YYEKEE (reference sequence). CDR3 sequence reads: CASSSGSPRGNYGYTF. The DNA for the CDR3 is TGTGCCAGCAGCTCAGGCAGCCCCAGGGGCAACTATGGCTACACCTTC. The full variable domain, rest sourced from reference TRBV5-5 and TRBJ1-2, is DAGVTQSPTHLIKTRGQQVTLRCSPISGHKSVSWYQQVLGQGPQFIFQYYEKEERGRGNFPDRFSARQFPNYSSELNVNALLLGDSALYLCASSSGSPRGNYGYTFGSGTRLTVV.

Only a few counts were recorded for this clone. The V gene is TRBV13, the J gene TRBJ2-7, with 7 nucleotides matching TRBD1. CDR3 size: 14 residues. V gave up 4 bases and J gave up 7 bases; unmatched junction bases: 10. The V gene's germline CDR1 is PRHDT and CDR2 FYEKMQ (reference sequence). CDR3 loop: CASSSDRRTREQYF. The CDR3 DNA follows: TGTGCCAGCAGCTCGGACAGGAGGACAAGGGAGCAGTACTTC. Using reference TRBV13 and TRBJ2-7 for the parts outside the CDR3, the full variable domain is AAGVIQSPRHLIKEKRETATLKCYPIPRHDTVYWYQQGPGQDPQFLISFYEKMQSDKGSIPDRFSAQQFSDYHSELNMSSLELGDSALYFCASSSDRRTREQYFGPGTRLTVT.

The CDR3 sequence is CASTQSGRVNNEQFF. In DNA, the CDR3 is TGTGCCAGCACCCAAAGCGGGAGGGTAAACAATGAGCAGTTCTTC. This chain connects TRBV28 to TRBJ2-1; 10 bases map to TRBD2. Germline CDR1 MDHEN, CDR2 SYDVKM. CDR3 size: 15 residues. V lost 7 bases and J lost 5; bases outside the gene matches: 8.

V and J are TRBV29-1 and TRBJ2-3; a possible D gene is TRBD2 (5 bases). Germline V lookup: CDR1 SQVTM, CDR2 ANQGSEA. The CDR3 runs to 13 residues. V shed 2 bases and J shed 4 bases, with 10 bases lying between them. The CDR3 DNA sequence: TGCAGCGTTGAAATGGCCGGGGCAGATACGCAGTATTTT. Its protein is CSVEMAGADTQYF.